The 17 T cell receptor beta chains listed next were all sequenced from one sample in a study of T cells in Graves' hyperthyroidism and ophthalmopathy. Amplified regions were TCR beta CDR3 sequences from RNA transcripts. Primed by the HTBI set, a first-round RT-PCR was run on the TCR CDR3. MiXCR, run by TCRdb on the multiplex PCR reads, gives a single entry per CDR3 protein. The sample yields hundreds of thousands of distinct CDR3 sequences, 14% seen once. Sequenced: blood. These receptors were obtained from a young woman with Graves' hyperthyroidism.

This clonotype occurred many times. This chain uses TRBV7-9 with TRBJ2-1; the match to TRBD2 covers 8 bases. V shed 6 bases, J shed 4 bases, and the junction held 14 bases outside the gene matches. Germline V gene sequence: CDR1 SEHNR, CDR2 FQNEAQ (reference sequence). This CDR3 is 17 amino acids long. The CDR3 DNA follows: TGTGCCAGCAGTTCCCCCCGGGGGGGTGGGGGGTACAATGAGCAGTTCTTC. It encodes CASSSPRGGGGYNEQFF.

The chain joins TRBV4-3 to TRBJ2-7; D gene unclear. This CDR3 comprises 14 residues. The germline V gene encodes CDR1 LGHNA and CDR2 YSLEER. Trimming cost V 0 bases and J 2 bases, with 8 bases left between them. The CDR3 loop is CASSQEGYTYEQYF. Written as DNA, the CDR3 is TGCGCCAGCAGCCAAGAGGGGTACACCTACGAGCAGTACTTC.

This clonotype was seen at least ten times. V and J are TRBV3-1 and TRBJ2-5; possibly TRBD1 for D (6 bases). The CDR3 contains 15 residues. Germline loops: CDR1 LGHDT, CDR2 YNNKEL (reference sequence). The V gene lost 3 bases and the J gene lost 5 bases, with 16 bases spanning the gap. CDR3 in DNA: TGTGCCAGCAGCCAGGCAGGGGTGTTGGGGGAGACCCAGTACTTC. Protein sequence: CASSQAGVLGETQYF.

This chain joins TRBV4-3 and TRBJ2-2; D is unclear. Trimming removed 4 bases from V and 3 bases from J, with 18 bases in between. The CDR3 runs to 17 residues. In germline, CDR1 is LGHNA, CDR2 YSLEER. In nucleotides, the CDR3 is TGCGCCAGCAGCCTTCCCGACAAAACTTCGGACACCGGGGAGCTGTTTTTT. It translates to CASSLPDKTSDTGELFF.

The rearrangement joins TRBV6-2 or TRBV6-3 to TRBJ1-5; D gene uncertain. Germline CDR1 MNHEY, CDR2 SVGEGT. The V and J ends lost 2 bases and 0 bases respectively, with 8 bases between them. The CDR3 runs to 15 residues. The CDR3 nucleotides are TGTGCCAGCAGTTACCCAGAAACTAGCAATCAGCCCCAGCATTTT. It translates to CASSYPETSNQPQHF.

Ten or more counts support this clonotype. The CDR3 DNA is TGTGCCACCACCTCAGGGGGTGCCACAGATACGCAGTATTTT. Translated: CATTSGGATDTQYF. The V call is TRBV28, the J call TRBJ2-3, with 7 positions matching TRBD1. This CDR3 has 14 residues. V was clipped by 10 bases and J by 2 bases; unmatched bases: 9. The germline gives CDR1 MDHEN, CDR2 SYDVKM.

This clonotype showed up just once. The chain combines TRBV2 with TRBJ2-7; TRBD2 matches at 12 bases. The germline gives CDR1 SNHLY, CDR2 FYNNEI. V gave up 8 bases and J gave up 1 base; unmatched junction bases: 15. The CDR3 sequence is 18 residues long. CDR3 region: CASRTVRLAGEGSYEQYF. CDR3 DNA sequence: TGTGCCAGCCGGACGGTTCGACTAGCGGGAGAAGGATCCTACGAGCAGTACTTC.

This clonotype was detected ten times or more. The CDR3 DNA reads as TGTGCCAGCAGCCCGCAGGGACATAGCACAGATACGCAGTATTTT. Translation gives CASSPQGHSTDTQYF. The chain links TRBV7-3 to TRBJ2-3, with a possible D match to TRBD1 (6 bases). V lost 5 bases to trimming and J lost 0 bases, with 12 bases between them. The CDR3 totals 15 residues. Germline CDR1 SGHTA, CDR2 FQGTGA.

This sequence joins TRBV7-9 and TRBJ2-7; 9 nucleotides line up with TRBD2. Per the germline V gene, CDR1 is SEHNR and CDR2 is FQNEAQ (reference sequence). Unmatched junction bases numbered 6, after V lost 1 base and J lost 5 bases. The CDR3 sequence is 15 residues long. CDR3 residues: CASSLELAGPNEQYF. The DNA of the CDR3 is TGTGCCAGCAGCTTAGAGCTAGCGGGACCCAACGAGCAGTACTTC.

Of note for this clonotype: It may be a read error: a sequence one base away is much more abundant. The chain uses TRBV30 and TRBJ2-7; 9 nucleotides align to TRBD1. V lost 0 bases and J lost 2; bases outside the gene matches: 14. Germline CDR1 reads GTSNPN; CDR2 reads SVGIG (reference sequence). This CDR3 has 18 amino acids. The DNA for the CDR3 is TGTGCCTGGAGTGTAAACGTTTATGGGACAGGGATCACCTACGAGCAGTACTTC. This translates into CAWSVNVYGTGITYEQYF.

Only a few counts were recorded for this clonotype. V usage is TRBV29-1 and J usage is TRBJ2-3; either TRBD1 or TRBD2 may fit D (5 bases each). CDR3 length: 13 residues. Germline-derived CDR1 and CDR2 are SQVTM and ANQGSEA. The V and J ends lost 2 bases and 6 bases respectively, with 12 bases between them. The CDR3 DNA reads as TGCAGCGTTGAACCGGGGACGGCCGATACGCAGTATTTT. Residues: CSVEPGTADTQYF.

This clonotype was detected many times. This chain links TRBV11-3 with TRBJ2-1; 9 bases line up with TRBD2. Germline-derived CDR1 and CDR2 are SGHNT and YENEEA. This CDR3 is 16 amino acids long. The V segment lost 0 bases and the J segment 9 bases; nucleotides outside the gene matches: 9. CDR3 DNA sequence: TGTGCCAGCAGCTTAGACCCGGCGGGAGGGCCGGGTGAGCAGTTCTTC. Residues: CASSLDPAGGPGEQFF.

This clonotype has at least ten counts. V gene TRBV3-1 combines with J gene TRBJ2-3; 8 positions match TRBD1. After removal of 4 bases from V and 4 bases from J, the junction contained 7 bases not matched to a gene. The CDR3 is made up of 15 amino acids. Germline V gene sequence: CDR1 LGHDT, CDR2 YNNKEL (reference sequence). The CDR3 nucleotides are TGTGCCAGCAGCCCAGGGGGCAGGGAGGCAGATACGCAGTATTTT. Translated: CASSPGGREADTQYF.

This clonotype was detected many times. The V and J genes are TRBV7-6 and TRBJ2-7, with 7 bases lining up with TRBD2. The CDR3 is made up of 12 amino acids. The germline V gene encodes CDR1 SGHVS and CDR2 FNYEAQ. V lost 5 bases, J lost 6 bases, and 4 bases stayed unmatched. The CDR3 reads CASSNGGGEQYF. The CDR3 DNA sequence: TGTGCCAGCAGCAATGGGGGGGGCGAGCAGTACTTC.

This clonotype was counted ten times or more. V gene TRBV20-1 combines with J gene TRBJ2-3; perhaps TRBD2 as D (6 bases). CDR3 length: 14 amino acids. The germline CDR1 and CDR2 sequences are DFQATT and SNEGSKA (reference sequence). Trimming pared 1 base from V and 5 bases from J, leaving 13 bases between. This CDR3 is CSARAGEWVDTQYF. CDR3 bases: TGCAGTGCTAGAGCGGGGGAATGGGTAGATACGCAGTATTTT.

In this sample, this clonotype turned up many times. This rearrangement joins TRBV27 to TRBJ2-7, with D possibly being TRBD1 or TRBD2 (5 bases each). The V gene's germline CDR1 is MNHEY and CDR2 SMNVEV (reference sequence). This CDR3 is 13 amino acids long. The V end was cut by 6 bases, the J end by 2 bases, with 11 bases between. Here the CDR3 DNA reads TGTGCCAGCAGCCAAGGGACCCCCTACGAGCAGTACTTC. Protein sequence: CASSQGTPYEQYF.

This clonotype was detected ten times or more. This chain joins TRBV13 and TRBJ2-3, with D perhaps matching TRBD1 (6 bases). The V gene lost 5 bases and the J gene lost 3 bases, with 18 bases spanning the gap. CDR1 PRHDT and CDR2 FYEKMQ come from the germline V gene (reference sequence). The CDR3 sequence is 16 residues long. The CDR3 sequence is CASSDGGPGETDTQYF. DNA for the CDR3: TGTGCCAGCAGCGATGGGGGACCAGGGGAAACAGATACGCAGTATTTT. Complete variable domain (other parts from reference TRBV13 and TRBJ2-3): AAGVIQSPRHLIKEKRETATLKCYPIPRHDTVYWYQQGPGQDPQFLISFYEKMQSDKGSIPDRFSAQQFSDYHSELNMSSLELGDSALYFCASSDGGPGETDTQYFGPGTRLTVL.